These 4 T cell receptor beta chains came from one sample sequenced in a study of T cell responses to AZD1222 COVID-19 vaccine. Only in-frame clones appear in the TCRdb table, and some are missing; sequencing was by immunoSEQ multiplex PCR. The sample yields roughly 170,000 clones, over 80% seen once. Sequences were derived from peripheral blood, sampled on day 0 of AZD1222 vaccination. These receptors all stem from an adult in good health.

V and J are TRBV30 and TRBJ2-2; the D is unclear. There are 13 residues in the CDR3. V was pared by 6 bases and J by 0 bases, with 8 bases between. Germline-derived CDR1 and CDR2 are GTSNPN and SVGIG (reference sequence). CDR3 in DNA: TGTGCCTGCGTAAGAGCGAACACCGGGGAGCTGTTTTTT. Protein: CACVRANTGELFF.

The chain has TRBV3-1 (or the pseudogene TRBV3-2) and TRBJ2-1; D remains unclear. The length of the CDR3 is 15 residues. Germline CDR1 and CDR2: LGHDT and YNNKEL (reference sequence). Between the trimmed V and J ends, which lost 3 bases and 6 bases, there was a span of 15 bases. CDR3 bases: TGTGCCAGCAGCCAGTGGCGCCCCCCGGGCAATGAGCAGTTCTTC. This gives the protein CASSQWRPPGNEQFF.

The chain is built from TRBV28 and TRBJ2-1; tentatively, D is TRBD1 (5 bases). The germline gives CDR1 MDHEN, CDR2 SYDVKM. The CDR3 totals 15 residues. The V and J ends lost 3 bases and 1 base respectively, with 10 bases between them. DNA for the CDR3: TGTGCCAGCAGTTTGGTACAGGTTTCCTACAATGAGCAGTTCTTC. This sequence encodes CASSLVQVSYNEQFF. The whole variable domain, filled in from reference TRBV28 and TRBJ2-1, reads DVKVTQSSRYLVKRTGEKVFLECVQDMDHENMFWYRQDPGLGLRLIYFSYDVKMKEKGDIPEGYSVSREKKERFSLILESASTNQTSMYLCASSLVQVSYNEQFFGPGTRLTVL.

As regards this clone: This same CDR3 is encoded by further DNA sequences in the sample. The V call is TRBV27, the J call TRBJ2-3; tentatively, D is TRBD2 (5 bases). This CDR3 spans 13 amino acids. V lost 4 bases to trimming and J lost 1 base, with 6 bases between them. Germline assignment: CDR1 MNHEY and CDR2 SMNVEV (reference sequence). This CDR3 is CASSWRGTDTQYF. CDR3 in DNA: TGTGCCAGCAGTTGGCGGGGCACAGATACGCAGTATTTT.